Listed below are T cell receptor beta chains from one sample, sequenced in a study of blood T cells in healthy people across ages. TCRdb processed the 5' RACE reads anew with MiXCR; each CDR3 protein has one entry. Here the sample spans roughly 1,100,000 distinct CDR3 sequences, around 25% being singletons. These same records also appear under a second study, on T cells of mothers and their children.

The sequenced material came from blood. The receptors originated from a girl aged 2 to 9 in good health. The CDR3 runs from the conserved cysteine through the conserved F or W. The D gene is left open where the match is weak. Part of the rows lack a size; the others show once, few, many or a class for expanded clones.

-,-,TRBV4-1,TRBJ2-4,CASSQERGAKNIQYF,TGCGCCAGCAGCCAAGAACGTGGGGCCAAAAACATTCAGTACTTC
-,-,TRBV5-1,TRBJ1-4,CASSLGLHAGEKLFF,TGCGCCAGCAGCTTGGGCCTTCACGCCGGGGAAAAACTGTTTTTT
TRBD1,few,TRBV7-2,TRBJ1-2,CASSLGAGTGGFGYTF,TGTGCCAGCAGCTTAGGGGCGGGGACAGGGGGCTTTGGCTACACCTTC
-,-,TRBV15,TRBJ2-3,CATSRDQGGGTDTQYF,TGTGCCACCAGCAGAGATCAAGGGGGGGGCACAGATACGCAGTATTTT
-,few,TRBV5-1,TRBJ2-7,CASSLGASGDDVSYEQYF,TGCGCCAGCAGCTTGGGGGCTTCAGGGGACGATGTATCCTACGAGCAGTACTTC
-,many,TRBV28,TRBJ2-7,CASIERVGLVPYEQYF,TGTGCCAGCATAGAGCGAGTTGGCCTCGTTCCTTACGAGCAGTACTTC
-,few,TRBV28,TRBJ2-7,CASSLLMGSGYEQYF,TGTGCCAGCAGTTTATTGATGGGTAGCGGCTACGAGCAGTACTTC
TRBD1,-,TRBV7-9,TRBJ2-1,CASRPGGYEQFF,TGTGCCAGCAGACCAGGGGGCTATGAGCAGTTCTTC
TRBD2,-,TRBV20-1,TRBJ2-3,CSARVQTSGSTDTQYF,TGCAGTGCTAGAGTACAGACTAGCGGGAGCACAGATACGCAGTATTTT
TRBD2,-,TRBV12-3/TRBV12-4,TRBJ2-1,CASSPSRLAGDEQFF,TGTGCCAGCAGTCCCTCCCGACTAGCGGGAGATGAGCAGTTCTTC
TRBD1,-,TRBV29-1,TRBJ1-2,CSVRTGAYGYTF,TGCAGCGTTCGGACAGGGGCTTATGGCTACACCTTC
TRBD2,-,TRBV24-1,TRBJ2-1,CATSDLGSGGNEQFF,TGTGCCACCAGTGATTTGGGTAGCGGGGGCAATGAGCAGTTCTTC
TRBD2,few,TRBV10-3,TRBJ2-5,CAISQPLAGVETQYF,TGTGCCATCAGCCAGCCTCTAGCGGGGGTTGAAACCCAGTACTTC
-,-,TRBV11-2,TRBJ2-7,CASSLLGRDGSYEQYF,TGTGCCAGCAGCTTACTCGGTAGGGACGGTTCCTACGAGCAGTACTTC
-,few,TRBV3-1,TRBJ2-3,CASSQDGPYTDTQYF,TGTGCCAGCAGCCAAGATGGGCCGTACACAGATACGCAGTATTTT
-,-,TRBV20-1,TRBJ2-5,CSARRDDSLDTQYF,TGCAGTGCTAGACGGGACGACAGCCTGGATACCCAGTACTTC
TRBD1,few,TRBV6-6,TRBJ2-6,CASLDRAGANVLTF,TGTGCCAGCCTTGACAGGGCTGGGGCCAACGTCCTGACTTTC
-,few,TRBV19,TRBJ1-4,CASSNGGGEKLFF,TGTGCCAGTAGTAACGGGGGGGGCGAAAAACTGTTTTTT
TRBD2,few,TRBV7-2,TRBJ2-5,CASSAGTTYNPQQTQYF,TGTGCCAGCAGCGCAGGGACTACCTATAACCCTCAACAGACCCAGTACTTC
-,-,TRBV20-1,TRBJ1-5,CSASRLGNQPQHF,TGCAGTGCTAGTCGGTTAGGCAATCAGCCCCAGCATTTT
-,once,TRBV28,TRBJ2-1,CATWLGAEQFF,TGTGCCACCTGGTTGGGGGCCGAGCAGTTCTTC
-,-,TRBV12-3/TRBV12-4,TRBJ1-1,CASGFLSEAFF,TGTGCCAGCGGCTTTTTGTCTGAAGCTTTCTTT
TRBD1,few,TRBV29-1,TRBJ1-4,CSVGRGPGEKLFF,TGCAGCGTTGGCAGGGGGCCGGGGGAAAAACTGTTTTTT
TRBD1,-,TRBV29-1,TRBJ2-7,CSVVEDRGYEQYF,TGCAGCGTTGTTGAGGACAGGGGTTACGAGCAGTACTTC
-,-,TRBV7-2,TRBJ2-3,CASSSQWDRTDTQYF,TGTGCCAGCAGCTCCCAGTGGGACCGCACAGATACGCAGTATTTT
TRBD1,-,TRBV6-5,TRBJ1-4,CASSYSGQGSEKLFF,TGTGCCAGCAGTTACTCCGGACAGGGGAGTGAAAAACTGTTTTTT
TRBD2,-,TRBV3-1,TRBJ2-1,CASGPSSTSLSYNEQFF,TGTGCCAGCGGGCCTTCCTCGACTAGCCTCTCCTACAATGAGCAGTTCTTC
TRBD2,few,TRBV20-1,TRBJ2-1,CSGSGSIIDEQFF,TGCAGTGGTAGCGGGAGTATCATCGATGAGCAGTTCTTC
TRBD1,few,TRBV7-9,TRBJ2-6,CASSRDRIISGANVLTF,TGTGCCAGCAGCCGGGACAGGATTATCTCTGGGGCCAACGTCCTGACTTTC
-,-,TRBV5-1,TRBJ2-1,CASSLIPGLYDEQFF,TGCGCCAGCAGCTTGATACCGGGTCTGTACGATGAGCAGTTCTTC
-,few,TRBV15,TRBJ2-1,CATSRAGAYNEQFF,TGTGCCACCAGCAGAGCGGGAGCCTACAATGAGCAGTTCTTC
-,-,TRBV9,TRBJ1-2,CASGRRSNYGYTF,TGTGCCAGCGGGAGACGTTCGAACTATGGCTACACCTTC
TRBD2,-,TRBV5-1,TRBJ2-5,CASSPSGGDQETQYF,TGCGCCAGCAGCCCGAGCGGGGGGGACCAAGAGACCCAGTACTTC
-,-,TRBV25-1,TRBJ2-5,CASSTSSETQYF,TGTGCCAGCAGTACATCATCCGAGACCCAGTACTTC
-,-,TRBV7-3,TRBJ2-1,CASSPIKAGRYNEQFF,TGTGCCAGCAGCCCCATTAAGGCGGGACGGTACAATGAGCAGTTCTTC
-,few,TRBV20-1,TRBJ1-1,CSARVVGAGDTEAFF,TGCAGTGCTAGAGTGGTGGGGGCTGGGGACACTGAAGCTTTCTTT
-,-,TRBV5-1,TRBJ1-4,CASSLGTAGEKLFF,TGCGCCAGCAGCTTGGGGACAGCGGGAGAAAAACTGTTTTTT
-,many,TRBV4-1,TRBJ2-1,CASSQELNEQFF,TGCGCCAGCAGCCAAGAGCTAAATGAGCAGTTCTTC
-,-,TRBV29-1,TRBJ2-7,CSVLTSGRPYEQYF,TGCAGCGTCCTGACTAGTGGGAGGCCCTACGAGCAGTACTTC
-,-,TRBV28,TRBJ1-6,CASISRDTDNSPLHF,TGTGCCAGCATTAGCCGGGACACAGATAATTCACCCCTCCACTTT